Here is one TCR beta chain with its context. Its antigen is unknown. This specimen comes from a study of T cell responses to AZD1222 COVID-19 vaccine. Sequencing was performed with immunoSEQ multiplex PCR; in TCRdb, only in-frame clones are kept and a portion is missing. The table shows under 120,000 clones, with under 95% occurring only once. Study-wide results and caveats: Baseline antibody screening turned up just six or seven seropositive AZD1222 recipients.

The CDR3 is made up of 14 amino acids. V lost 5 bases, J lost 5 bases, and 14 bases lay in between. The germline gives CDR1 LGHDT, CDR2 YNNKEL (reference sequence). The clonotype originates from an adult in good health. The sequenced sample was peripheral blood, obtained on day 0 of AZD1222 vaccination. This chain joins TRBV3-1 (or the pseudogene TRBV3-2) and TRBJ2-3, with D uncertain. This CDR3 is CASSASAAVDTQYF. The CDR3 DNA follows: TGTGCCAGCAGCGCCTCCGCGGCGGTAGATACGCAGTATTTT.